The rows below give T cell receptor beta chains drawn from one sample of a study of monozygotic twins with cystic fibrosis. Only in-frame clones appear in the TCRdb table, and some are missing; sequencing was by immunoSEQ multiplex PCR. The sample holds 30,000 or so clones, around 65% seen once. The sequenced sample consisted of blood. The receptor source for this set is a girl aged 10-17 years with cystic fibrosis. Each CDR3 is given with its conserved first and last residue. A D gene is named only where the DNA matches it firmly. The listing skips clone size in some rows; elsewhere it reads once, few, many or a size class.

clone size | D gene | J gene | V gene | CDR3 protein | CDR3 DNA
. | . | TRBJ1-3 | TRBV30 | CAWEGPQSGHTIYF | TGTGCCTGGGAGGGCCCCCAGTCAGGCCACACCATATATTTT
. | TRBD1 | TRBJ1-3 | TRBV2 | CASSQQGIAGNTIYF | TGTGCCAGCAGTCAACAGGGGATCGCTGGAAACACCATATATTTT
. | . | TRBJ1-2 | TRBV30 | CAWAVGAGTYGYTF | TGTGCCTGGGCTGTAGGGGCCGGGACCTATGGCTACACCTTC
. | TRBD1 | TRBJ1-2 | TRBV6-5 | CASRNRDSYGYTF | TGTGCCAGCAGAAACCGGGACAGTTATGGCTACACCTTC
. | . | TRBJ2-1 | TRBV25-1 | CASSQWDRGLDEQFF | TGTGCCAGCAGTCAATGGGACCGAGGTTTAGATGAGCAGTTCTTC
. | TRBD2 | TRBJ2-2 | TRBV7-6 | CASSLKLAGVSRNTGELFF | TGTGCCAGCAGCTTAAAACTAGCGGGAGTATCGCGGAACACCGGGGAGCTGTTTTTT
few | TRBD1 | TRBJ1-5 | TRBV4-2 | CASSQWIQGDQPQHF | TGTGCCAGCAGCCAATGGATCCAGGGGGATCAGCCCCAGCATTTT
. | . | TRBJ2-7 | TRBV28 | CASSGAVTTYEQYF | TGTGCCAGCAGCGGCGCGGTTACGACCTACGAGCAGTACTTC
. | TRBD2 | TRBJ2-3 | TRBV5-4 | CASSLGLAGGNTDTQYF | TGTGCCAGCAGCTTGGGGCTAGCGGGAGGGAATACAGATACGCAGTATTTT
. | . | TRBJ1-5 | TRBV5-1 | CAGRMGTDLNQPQHF | TGCGCCGGCAGGATGGGGACGGACCTCAATCAGCCCCAGCATTTT
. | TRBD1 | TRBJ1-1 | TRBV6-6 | CASSYSGTVMNTEAFF | TGTGCCAGCAGTTACTCCGGGACAGTGATGAACACTGAAGCTTTCTTT
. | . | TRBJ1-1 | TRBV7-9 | CASSLVLSNTEAFF | TGTGCCAGCAGCTTAGTGTTGTCGAACACTGAAGCTTTCTTT
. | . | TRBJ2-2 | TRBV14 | CASSQGGTGELFF | TGTGCCAGCAGCCAAGGAGGTACCGGGGAGCTGTTTTTT
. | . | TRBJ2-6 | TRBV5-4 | CASSSGPSPGGANVLTF | TGTGCCAGCAGCTCAGGGCCGAGTCCGGGGGGGGCCAACGTCCTGACTTTC
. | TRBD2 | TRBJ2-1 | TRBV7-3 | CASSFYSGTYNEQFF | TGTGCCAGCAGCTTCTATAGCGGGACTTACAATGAGCAGTTCTTC
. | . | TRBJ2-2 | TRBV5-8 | CASSLVHGEALDTGELFF | TGTGCCAGCAGCTTGGTTCATGGGGAGGCTCTGGACACCGGGGAGCTGTTTTTT
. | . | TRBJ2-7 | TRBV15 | CATSRDFASYEQYF | TGTGCCACCAGCAGAGATTTTGCCTCCTACGAGCAGTACTTC
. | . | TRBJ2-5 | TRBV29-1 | CSARGGTSQETQYF | TGCAGCGCAAGGGGCGGCACAAGCCAAGAGACCCAGTACTTC
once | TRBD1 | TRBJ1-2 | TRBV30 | CAWTTGNDYGYTF | TGTGCCTGGACGACAGGGAACGACTATGGCTACACCTTC
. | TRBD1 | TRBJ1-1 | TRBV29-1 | CSVSTGANTEAFF | TGCAGCGTCAGCACAGGGGCCAACACTGAAGCTTTCTTT
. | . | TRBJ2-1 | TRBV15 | CATSRPTGDEQFF | TGTGCCACCAGCAGACCTACGGGAGATGAGCAGTTCTTC
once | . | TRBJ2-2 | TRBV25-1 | CASSRGTGELFF | TGTGCCAGCAGTCGGGGCACCGGGGAGCTGTTTTTT
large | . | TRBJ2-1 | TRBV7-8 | CASSLGSGPYNEQFF | TGTGCCAGCAGCTTAGGTAGCGGTCCCTACAATGAGCAGTTCTTC
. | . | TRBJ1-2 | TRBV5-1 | CASSLDGYDGYTF | TGCGCCAGCAGCTTGGATGGGTATGATGGCTACACCTTC
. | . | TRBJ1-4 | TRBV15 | CATSRDRRRQSIF | TGTGCCACCAGCAGAGATCGTAGACGACAATCAATTTTT
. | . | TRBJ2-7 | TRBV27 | CASSPKGIGGLSYEQYF | TGTGCCAGCAGTCCCAAGGGTATTGGGGGCCTATCGTACGAGCAGTACTTC
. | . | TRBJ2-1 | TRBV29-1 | CSAAGTTARGQFF | TGCAGCGCTGCCGGGACAACAGCGAGGGGGCAGTTCTTC
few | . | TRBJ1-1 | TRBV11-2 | CASSSPTLNTEAFF | TGTGCCAGCAGCTCTCCCACCTTGAACACTGAAGCTTTCTTT
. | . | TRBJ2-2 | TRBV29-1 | CSVLTGVNTGELFF | TGCAGCGTGCTGACGGGGGTAAACACCGGGGAGCTGTTTTTT
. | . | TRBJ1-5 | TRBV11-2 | CASSFRFNQPQHF | TGTGCCAGCAGCTTCAGGTTTAATCAGCCCCAGCATTTT
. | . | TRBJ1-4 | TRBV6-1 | CASSEGGLGNEKLFF | TGTGCCAGCAGTGAAGGAGGGCTGGGTAATGAAAAACTGTTTTTT
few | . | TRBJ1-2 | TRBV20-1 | CSAPWHGYTF | TGCAGTGCTCCCTGGCACGGCTACACCTTC
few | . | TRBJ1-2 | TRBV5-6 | CASSPTGNYGYTF | TGTGCCAGCAGCCCGACGGGGAACTATGGCTACACCTTC
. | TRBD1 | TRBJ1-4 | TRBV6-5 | CASSYPTGGGEKLFF | TGTGCCAGCAGTTACCCTACAGGAGGGGGCGAAAAACTGTTTTTT
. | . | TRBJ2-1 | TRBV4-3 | CASSQDSPRRSEQFF | TGCGCCAGCAGCCAAGATTCCCCTCGTCGGAGTGAGCAGTTCTTC
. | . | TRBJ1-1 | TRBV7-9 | CASSPSGGMNTEAFF | TGTGCCAGCAGCCCGAGTGGGGGGATGAACACTGAAGCTTTCTTT
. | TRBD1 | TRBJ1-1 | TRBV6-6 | CASSGPGQPEAFF | TGTGCCAGCAGTGGACCGGGACAGCCTGAAGCTTTCTTT
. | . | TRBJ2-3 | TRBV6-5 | CASSYDSTDTQYF | TGTGCCAGCAGTTACGACAGCACAGATACGCAGTATTTT
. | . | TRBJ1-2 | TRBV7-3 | CASSPDGGNYGYTF | TGTGCCAGCAGCCCCGACGGGGGTAACTATGGCTACACCTTC
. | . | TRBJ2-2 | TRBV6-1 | CASSGTGTGELFF | TGTGCCAGCAGTGGGACTGGCACCGGGGAGCTGTTTTTT
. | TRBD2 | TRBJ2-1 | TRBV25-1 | CASSGGGRSNEQFF | TGTGCCAGCAGTGGAGGCGGGAGGTCGAATGAGCAGTTCTTC
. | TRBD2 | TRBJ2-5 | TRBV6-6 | CASMKDGPSGRKTQYF | TGTGCCAGCATGAAGGATGGGCCTAGCGGGAGAAAGACCCAGTACTTC
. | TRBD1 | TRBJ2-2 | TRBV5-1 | CASSFTGDTGELFF | TGCGCCAGCAGTTTTACAGGGGACACCGGGGAGCTGTTTTTT
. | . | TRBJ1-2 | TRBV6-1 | CASSAGSGYGYTF | TGTGCCAGCAGTGCCGGGTCGGGCTATGGCTACACCTTC
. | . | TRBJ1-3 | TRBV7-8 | CASSLVTVPLSGNTIYF | TGTGCCAGCAGCTTAGTTACGGTTCCCCTCTCTGGAAACACCATATATTTT
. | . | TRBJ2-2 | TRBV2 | CASSLWGELFF | TGTGCCAGCTCCCTTTGGGGGGAGCTGTTTTTT
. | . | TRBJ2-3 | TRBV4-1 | CASSQGVGTQYF | TGCGCCAGCAGCCAAGGAGTTGGTACGCAGTATTTT
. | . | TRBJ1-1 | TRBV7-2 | CASSKLRTNTEAFF | TGTGCCAGCAGCAAGCTACGGACAAACACTGAAGCTTTCTTT
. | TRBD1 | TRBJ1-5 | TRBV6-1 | CASSELRGQGLDQPQHF | TGTGCCAGCAGTGAACTGAGGGGACAGGGGCTCGATCAGCCCCAGCATTTT
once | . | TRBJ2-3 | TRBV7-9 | CASLGQNTDTQYF | TGTGCCAGCTTGGGACAAAACACAGATACGCAGTATTTT
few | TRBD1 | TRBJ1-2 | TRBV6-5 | CASRDRVHYGYTF | TGTGCCAGCCGAGACAGGGTCCACTATGGCTACACCTTC
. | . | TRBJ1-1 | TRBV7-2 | CASSWRGGSNTEAFF | TGTGCCAGCAGCTGGCGAGGGGGATCGAACACTGAAGCTTTCTTT
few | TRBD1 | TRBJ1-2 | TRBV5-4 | CASSPGTANYGYTF | TGTGCCAGCAGCCCCGGGACAGCTAACTATGGCTACACCTTC
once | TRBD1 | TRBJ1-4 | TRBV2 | CASSRTGTNEKLFF | TGTGCCAGCAGTAGGACAGGGACTAATGAAAAACTGTTTTTT